This is a list of T cell receptor beta chains from one sample in a study of cytomegalovirus exposure and HLA in healthy donors. The method was immunoSEQ multiplex PCR; TCRdb's version includes in-frame clones alone and lacks a portion of them. The data contain 140,000 to 150,000 clones, approximately 70% of them singletons. Material: PBMCs. These receptors were taken from a woman between 55 and 75 years old in good health and CMV-seropositive. Each CDR3 is given with its conserved first and last residue. The order of the fields is V gene, clone size, D gene, J gene, CDR3 DNA, CDR3 protein. D genes are given only for firm matches. Rows may omit the clone size; those that give it use once, few, many or a size class.

v_call: TRBV6-5
clone_size: -
d_call: TRBD1
j_call: TRBJ2-7
cdr3_nt: TGTGCCAGCAGTAAGGGACAGGGCCTTTCCTACGAGCAGTACTTC
cdr3_aa: CASSKGQGLSYEQYF

v_call: TRBV6-1
clone_size: once
d_call: TRBD1
j_call: TRBJ1-5
cdr3_nt: TGTGCCAGCATTGTGACAGGGGCCGGGCCCCAGCATTTT
cdr3_aa: CASIVTGAGPQHF

v_call: TRBV19
clone_size: few
d_call: -
j_call: TRBJ1-1
cdr3_nt: TGTGCCAGTAAGACTGAGAACACTGAAGCTTTCTTT
cdr3_aa: CASKTENTEAFF

v_call: TRBV5-4
clone_size: -
d_call: TRBD1
j_call: TRBJ1-1
cdr3_nt: TGTGCCAGCAGCTTGGAACAGGGGATCACTGAAGCTTTCTTT
cdr3_aa: CASSLEQGITEAFF

v_call: TRBV5-5
clone_size: -
d_call: -
j_call: TRBJ2-7
cdr3_nt: TGTGCCAGCAGCTTGGAGCGGTACGAGCAGTACTTC
cdr3_aa: CASSLERYEQYF

v_call: TRBV6-1
clone_size: -
d_call: TRBD1
j_call: TRBJ1-5
cdr3_nt: TGTGCCAGCACCCTACAGGGGGCATACGGTCAGCCCCAGCATTTT
cdr3_aa: CASTLQGAYGQPQHF

v_call: TRBV7-3
clone_size: -
d_call: -
j_call: TRBJ2-2
cdr3_nt: TGTGCCAGCAGCTTAGGCAGCGGAGTGAACACCGGGGAGCTGTTTTTT
cdr3_aa: CASSLGSGVNTGELFF

v_call: TRBV6-1
clone_size: -
d_call: TRBD1
j_call: TRBJ2-7
cdr3_nt: TGTGCCAGCAGTGAACGGGACAGGGGGCAGGAGCAGTACTTC
cdr3_aa: CASSERDRGQEQYF

v_call: TRBV28
clone_size: -
d_call: TRBD1
j_call: TRBJ1-2
cdr3_nt: TGTGCCAGCAGTTGGCAGGGGGTAAGTTATGGCTACACCTTC
cdr3_aa: CASSWQGVSYGYTF

v_call: TRBV11-2
clone_size: -
d_call: TRBD2
j_call: TRBJ2-3
cdr3_nt: TGTGCCAGCAGCGAAGGACTAGCGGGAGCAGATACGCAGTATTTT
cdr3_aa: CASSEGLAGADTQYF

v_call: TRBV13
clone_size: -
d_call: TRBD2
j_call: TRBJ2-7
cdr3_nt: TGTGCCAGCAGCTCTAGCGGGAGCGAGCAGTACTTC
cdr3_aa: CASSSSGSEQYF

v_call: TRBV11-2
clone_size: -
d_call: TRBD1
j_call: TRBJ1-3
cdr3_nt: TGTGCCAGCAGCAAAGGACAGGGGACCTCTGGAAACACCATATATTTT
cdr3_aa: CASSKGQGTSGNTIYF

v_call: TRBV30
clone_size: -
d_call: -
j_call: TRBJ1-5
cdr3_nt: TGTGCCTGGAGTGTTGGGAGGATGCGCAATCAGCCCCAGCATTTT
cdr3_aa: CAWSVGRMRNQPQHF

v_call: TRBV4-2
clone_size: -
d_call: TRBD1
j_call: TRBJ1-1
cdr3_nt: TGTGCCAGCAGCCAACCGACAGGGGGAGGGACTGAAGCTTTCTTT
cdr3_aa: CASSQPTGGGTEAFF

v_call: TRBV5-6
clone_size: -
d_call: -
j_call: TRBJ2-7
cdr3_nt: TGTGCCAGCAGCTCCCTCGGAAGGGGTTCCTACGAGCAGTACTTC
cdr3_aa: CASSSLGRGSYEQYF

v_call: TRBV4-1
clone_size: -
d_call: TRBD1
j_call: TRBJ1-4
cdr3_nt: TGCGCCAGCAGCCAAGAGGGGACAGGCGTAAAACTGTTTTTT
cdr3_aa: CASSQEGTGVKLFF

v_call: TRBV6-4
clone_size: few
d_call: TRBD1
j_call: TRBJ2-2
cdr3_nt: TGTGCCAGCAGGAGGGACAGGGGGGACACCGGGGAGCTGTTTTTT
cdr3_aa: CASRRDRGDTGELFF

v_call: TRBV28
clone_size: -
d_call: TRBD2
j_call: TRBJ2-1
cdr3_nt: TGTGCCAGCAGTTTACTAGCGGGAGACAATGAGCAGTTCTTC
cdr3_aa: CASSLLAGDNEQFF

v_call: TRBV4-1
clone_size: -
d_call: TRBD1
j_call: TRBJ1-5
cdr3_nt: TGCGCCAGCAGCCAAGAAAGGACAGGGCAACAGCCCCAGCATTTT
cdr3_aa: CASSQERTGQQPQHF

v_call: TRBV5-4
clone_size: few
d_call: -
j_call: TRBJ1-4
cdr3_nt: TGTGCCAGCAGCCTATGGAGGGGTAATGAAAAACTGTTTTTT
cdr3_aa: CASSLWRGNEKLFF

v_call: TRBV23-1
clone_size: -
d_call: -
j_call: TRBJ1-5
cdr3_nt: TGCGCCAGCAGTCACAGGGTGGGCAATCAGCCCCAGCATTTT
cdr3_aa: CASSHRVGNQPQHF

v_call: TRBV7-3
clone_size: -
d_call: -
j_call: TRBJ2-1
cdr3_nt: TGTGCCAGCAGCTTAGGTCGGGTGTCCTACAATGAGCAGTTCTTC
cdr3_aa: CASSLGRVSYNEQFF

v_call: TRBV11-3
clone_size: once
d_call: TRBD2
j_call: TRBJ2-1
cdr3_nt: TGTGCCAGCAGCTCCGGCGGACTAGCATCACAGTTCTTC
cdr3_aa: CASSSGGLASQFF

v_call: TRBV5-6
clone_size: -
d_call: -
j_call: TRBJ1-2
cdr3_nt: TGTGCCAGCAGCTTGTTGGGGAGTTATGGCTACACCTTC
cdr3_aa: CASSLLGSYGYTF

v_call: TRBV2
clone_size: -
d_call: -
j_call: TRBJ1-1
cdr3_nt: TGTGCCAGCCGAAGAGAGGGCACGGAAGCTTTCTTT
cdr3_aa: CASRREGTEAFF

v_call: TRBV14
clone_size: -
d_call: -
j_call: TRBJ1-1
cdr3_nt: TGTGCCAGCAGCCAACAAAGTTTCGGGGCGGGAAAAGCTTTCTTT
cdr3_aa: CASSQQSFGAGKAFF

v_call: TRBV4-1
clone_size: -
d_call: TRBD1
j_call: TRBJ2-1
cdr3_nt: TGCGCCAGCAGCCAAGTCCCGGGACAGGGGTTCGGTGAGCAGTTCTTC
cdr3_aa: CASSQVPGQGFGEQFF

v_call: TRBV21-1
clone_size: -
d_call: -
j_call: TRBJ2-7
cdr3_nt: TGTGCCAGCAGCAACCACTACGAGCAGTACTTC
cdr3_aa: CASSNHYEQYF

v_call: TRBV4-1
clone_size: once
d_call: -
j_call: TRBJ1-1
cdr3_nt: TGCGCCAGCAGCCTGGGGGAGGGCGCGGGGTACACTGAAGCTTTCTTT
cdr3_aa: CASSLGEGAGYTEAFF

v_call: TRBV28
clone_size: -
d_call: TRBD1
j_call: TRBJ2-7
cdr3_nt: TGTGCCAGCGAGGGGCAGGGGGTTCGCTACGAGCAGTACTTC
cdr3_aa: CASEGQGVRYEQYF

v_call: TRBV2
clone_size: -
d_call: TRBD1
j_call: TRBJ2-3
cdr3_nt: TGTGCCAGCAGTGATAGGGGGACAGGGCAGTATTTT
cdr3_aa: CASSDRGTGQYF

v_call: TRBV19
clone_size: once
d_call: TRBD1
j_call: TRBJ1-2
cdr3_nt: TGTGCCAGTAGAGTACAGGGGCCCACCCCATTCTATGGCTACACCTTC
cdr3_aa: CASRVQGPTPFYGYTF

v_call: TRBV18
clone_size: -
d_call: -
j_call: TRBJ1-1
cdr3_nt: TGTGCCAGCTCACAAGGGGCAGAACCTAACACTGAAGCTTTCTTT
cdr3_aa: CASSQGAEPNTEAFF

v_call: TRBV9
clone_size: -
d_call: TRBD1
j_call: TRBJ2-7
cdr3_nt: TGTGCCAGCAGCCCAACCGGGACAGGGGGCCGGGACGAGCAGTACTTC
cdr3_aa: CASSPTGTGGRDEQYF

v_call: TRBV6-5
clone_size: once
d_call: TRBD1
j_call: TRBJ1-1
cdr3_nt: TGTGCCAGCAGCCGGGGACAGGAGAACACTGAAGCTTTCTTT
cdr3_aa: CASSRGQENTEAFF

v_call: TRBV5-1
clone_size: -
d_call: TRBD2
j_call: TRBJ2-7
cdr3_nt: TGCGCCAGCAGCTTGGGGTCTAGCGGGAGTATGTACGAGCAGTACTTC
cdr3_aa: CASSLGSSGSMYEQYF